This TCR beta chain was profiled in a study of human T cells and chemical hapten exposure. Trimming stripped 4 bases from V and 5 bases from J, with 17 bases between. Germline CDR1 reads LGHDT; CDR2 reads YNNKEL (reference sequence). The CDR3 totals 15 residues. TCRdb recomputed calls from the RACE reads with MiXCR, one row per CDR3 protein. Seen here are around 250,000 distinct CDR3 sequences, more than 6.5% observed once, and the top ten hold over 2%. As for time point: pre-sensitization, week 0. The treatment: therapeutic diphenylcyclopropenone sensitization with weekly scalp DPC. This clonotype occurred a few times.

This specimen was whole blood, taken in connection with sensitization to the hapten diphenylcyclopropenone (DPC). This receptor was identified in a woman aged 35 to 49 with alopecia areata. Some clones in this sample may be carry-over from other donors' samples. The genes are TRBV3-1 and TRBJ1-1, with no clear D. CDR3 nucleotides: TGTGCCAGCAGCCCGCCGGCGGGGAGGGAAACTGAAGCTTTCTTT. It codes for CASSPPAGRETEAFF.